The T cell receptor (beta chain) under discussion was sequenced for a study of T cell responses to AZD1222 COVID-19 vaccine. Study-wide background: Second-dose intervals of approximately 4 or approximately 12 weeks were pooled. General study findings and limits: An increase in Spike-specific TCR breadth and depth was observed after two AZD1222 doses.

Profiling relied on immunoSEQ multiplex PCR, and the TCRdb table lists in-frame clones only, not all of them. The data show 88,000 or so clones, under 90% seen once. Per germline, CDR1 SGHDT and CDR2 YYEEEE. V dropped 2 bases and J dropped 2 bases, with 8 bases sitting between them. CDR3 length equals 13 residues. This clone was detected once. Its antigen is currently unknown. This TCR came from an adult in good health. Sequenced material: peripheral blood, taken on day 0 of AZD1222 vaccination. The chain joins TRBV5-6 to TRBJ2-7; D gene unclear. CDR3 amino acids: CASSLHAAYEQYF. The DNA of the CDR3 is TGTGCCAGCAGCTTACACGCAGCCTACGAGCAGTACTTC.